This TCR beta chain was captured by sequencing in a study of T cell repertoires in cytomegalovirus infection. The study's findings and limits: In two of eight donors, the top clonotype was HLA-C-restricted CMV-specific.

TCRdb re-called the reads through MiXCR, storing one row per CDR3 protein. The sample has 300,000 to 450,000 distinct CDR3 sequences, 15% to 20% seen once. In its sample, this clonotype was seen many times. What it binds is unknown. The CDR3 runs 14 residues. The germline V gene encodes CDR1 ENHRY and CDR2 SYGVKD. V lost 4 bases and J 2 bases, leaving 9 bases between the germline ends. Sequencing input: PBMCs. This receptor was taken from a human donor in good health (CMV status not recorded). Some clones in this sample may be carry-over from other donors' samples. The V and J genes are TRBV10-3 and TRBJ1-5, with D uncertain. The CDR3 loop is CAISVGFGNQPQHF. For the CDR3, the DNA is TGTGCCATCAGTGTGGGGTTTGGCAATCAGCCCCAGCATTTT.